Each of the 17 T cell receptor beta chains below was sequenced from the same sample in a study of vaccination and CD4 T cells after COVID-19. No cognate antigen is known for these TCRs. With the Oncomine TCR Beta short-read assay, DNA from cultured CD4+ T cells was sequenced. TCRdb used MiXCR to reprocess the PCR reads, holding one entry per CDR3 protein. The sample has some 13,000 distinct CDR3 sequences, about two fifths seen once; the top ten hold about 10%. Treatment denoted: roughly 11-day PBMC culture with coronavirus spike peptide pools or control peptides (ViraFEST assay). Material: CD4+ T cells from blood, cultured in vitro. The receptors come from a human donor who had recovered from COVID-19.

The rearrangement uses TRBV20-1 and TRBJ2-1, with TRBD2 matching 7 bases. V was clipped by 3 bases and J by 13 bases; unmatched bases: 12. The CDR3 consists of 13 residues. The germline CDR1 and CDR2 sequences are DFQATT and SNEGSKA (reference sequence). The CDR3 spells CSARGNGLVDQFF. The DNA of the CDR3 is TGCAGTGCTAGGGGAAACGGACTAGTCGATCAGTTCTTC.

V is TRBV4-1 and J is TRBJ1-4; perhaps TRBD1 as D (5 bases). Trimming took 2 bases from V and 5 from J, leaving 12 bases between them. The CDR3 has 15 amino acids. The germline V gene encodes CDR1 MGHRA and CDR2 YSYEKL. DNA for the CDR3: TGCGCCAGCAGCCAATTGCGACAGAGCAATGAAAAACTGTTTTTT. Translation gives CASSQLRQSNEKLFF.

This sequence joins TRBV29-1 and TRBJ1-4; unclear D gene. The CDR3 is 11 amino acids. The ends were cut back, 7 bases at V and 8 bases at J, with 11 bases in the middle. Germline V gene lookup returns CDR1 SQVTM and CDR2 ANQGSEA. Here the CDR3 DNA reads TGCAGCGGTGAGGCCGCAGAAAAACTGTTTTTT. The encoded protein is CSGEAAEKLFF.

This clonotype was recorded a few times. The rearrangement joins TRBV6-1 to TRBJ1-2; 7 positions match TRBD1. The CDR3 has 14 amino acids. Per germline, CDR1 MNHNS and CDR2 SASEGT. The junction had 12 bases not matched to a gene; V was cut back by 8 bases and J by 6 bases. The DNA for the CDR3 is TGTGCCAGCCAAAACCCTCCTGGACAGGATGGCTACACCTTC. This sequence encodes CASQNPPGQDGYTF.

There are a few counts of this clonotype. CDR3 nucleotides: TGTGCCAGCAGTCTCAGGGACTCTGGAAACACCATATATTTT. Protein: CASSLRDSGNTIYF. This chain joins TRBV2 and TRBJ1-3; D may be TRBD1 (5 bases). This CDR3 is 14 amino acids long. CDR1 is SNHLY and CDR2 is FYNNEI in the germline V gene. Trimming took off 5 bases at V and 0 bases at J, with 8 bases between the two ends.

This clonotype appeared once. V is TRBV6-5 and J is TRBJ2-3, with D hard to call. Between the trimmed V and J ends, which lost 0 bases and 2 bases, there was a span of 9 bases. CDR1 and CDR2 from the germline V gene are MNHEY and SVGAGI. The CDR3 is 15 residues long. CDR3 amino acids: CASSYSIRHTDTQYF. The CDR3 DNA sequence: TGTGCCAGCAGTTACTCGATCCGGCACACAGATACGCAGTATTTT.

This clonotype was seen more than once but under ten times. The genes are TRBV28 and TRBJ1-3; TRBD1 is a possible D gene (5 bases). Germline V gene sequence: CDR1 MDHEN, CDR2 SYDVKM. Deletions cut 3 bases from V and 2 bases from J, with 8 bases between. CDR3 length: 14 residues. In DNA, the CDR3 is TGTGCCAGCAGTTTGACAGTCACTGGAAACACCATATATTTT. It yields the protein CASSLTVTGNTIYF.

This clonotype appeared a few times. This CDR3 is CASSSHPDRVNQPQHF. Here the CDR3 DNA reads TGTGCCAGCAGCTCCCATCCCGACAGGGTCAATCAGCCCCAGCATTTT. V and J are TRBV7-8 and TRBJ1-5; the match to TRBD1 covers 7 bases. CDR1 is SGHVS and CDR2 is FQNEAQ in the germline V gene. There are 16 residues in the CDR3. The trim removed 4 bases at V and 3 bases at J, leaving 9 bases unmatched.

V usage is TRBV30 and J usage is TRBJ1-5, with no clear D. Germline V lookup: CDR1 GTSNPN, CDR2 SVGIG (reference sequence). V shed 0 bases and J shed 11 bases, with 14 bases lying between them. The CDR3 is made up of 13 amino acids. CDR3 amino acids: CAWSVEAGRAQHF. In DNA form, the CDR3 reads TGTGCCTGGAGTGTCGAGGCAGGTAGAGCCCAGCATTTT.

The chain recombines TRBV4-3 with TRBJ2-5, with 7 bases lining up with TRBD2. The length of the CDR3 is 14 residues. Germline loops: CDR1 LGHNA, CDR2 YSLEER. Trimming removed 1 base from V and 4 bases from J; junction bases left unmatched: 3. The CDR3: CASSQAGGGETQYF. CDR3 bases: TGCGCCAGCAGCCAAGCGGGAGGTGGAGAGACCCAGTACTTC.

A remark on this clonotype: The junction differs from germline at one of its ends, possibly a read error. V is TRBV7-7 and J is TRBJ2-3, with 11 nucleotides matching TRBD2. In germline, CDR1 is SSHAT, CDR2 FNYEAQ (reference sequence). CDR3 length: 15 amino acids. CDR3 region: CASSLAGGITDTQYF. The DNA for the CDR3 is TGTGCTAGCAGCTTAGCGGGAGGGATCACAGATACGCAGTATTTT.

V gene TRBV29-1 combines with J gene TRBJ2-2, with unresolved D. Germline CDR1 is SQVTM and CDR2 is ANQGSEA. Trimming stripped 2 bases from V and 0 bases from J, with 4 bases between. The CDR3 runs 13 residues. CDR3 amino acids: CSVERANTGELFF. The CDR3 bases are TGCAGCGTTGAAAGAGCGAACACCGGGGAGCTGTTTTTT.

The chain is built from TRBV7-9 and TRBJ2-1; maybe TRBD2 (5 bases). V was trimmed by 7 bases and J by 0 bases, leaving 10 bases between them. The CDR3 runs 14 residues. The germline gives CDR1 SEHNR, CDR2 FQNEAQ (reference sequence). The CDR3 is CASNDYRSYNEQFF. The CDR3 DNA reads as TGTGCCAGCAACGACTACCGCTCCTACAATGAGCAGTTCTTC.

This chain connects TRBV19 to TRBJ2-3; 11 bases are shared with TRBD2. J gave up 4 bases and V 4 bases, and 7 bases lay outside the gene matches. Germline V CDR1 and CDR2: LNHDA, SQIVND (reference sequence). This CDR3 is built from 16 residues. CDR3 region: CASSRTSGRFSDTQYF. CDR3 bases: TGTGCCAGTAGTAGAACTAGCGGGAGATTTTCAGATACGCAGTATTTT.

Turning to this clonotype: This is likely a read error, given that the CDR3 carries no conserved phenylalanine or tryptophan at its end. The chain has TRBV20-1 and TRBJ1-1; D is undetermined. This CDR3 spans 18 amino acids. Trimming removed 6 bases at V and 4 bases at J, with 30 bases between. Germline CDR1 DFQATT, CDR2 SNEGSKA (reference sequence). The CDR3 sequence is CSARPPQLRGRFVTEAFS. DNA of the CDR3: TGCAGTGCCCGACCCCCACAGCTAAGAGGTCGTTTCGTCACTGAAGCTTTCTCT.

J is TRBJ2-3 and V is TRBV20-1, with 9 bases aligning to TRBD2. Trimming removed 3 bases from V and 4 bases from J; junction bases left unmatched: 14. The CDR3 length is 17 residues. Looked up from germline, CDR1 is DFQATT and CDR2 is SNEGSKA (reference sequence). CDR3 in amino acids: CSASGASGIGRSDTQYF. The DNA for the CDR3 is TGCAGTGCTAGTGGGGCTAGCGGGATTGGGCGGTCAGATACGCAGTATTTT.

The chain links TRBV20-1 to TRBJ2-7, with TRBD1 identical over 8 bases. Germline values: CDR1 DFQATT, CDR2 SNEGSKA (reference sequence). Trimming took 7 bases from V and 3 from J; bases not matched to a gene: 8. The CDR3 is made up of 13 amino acids. The CDR3 region is CSVDRVDYYEQYF. CDR3 in DNA: TGCAGTGTGGACAGGGTGGACTACTACGAGCAGTACTTC.